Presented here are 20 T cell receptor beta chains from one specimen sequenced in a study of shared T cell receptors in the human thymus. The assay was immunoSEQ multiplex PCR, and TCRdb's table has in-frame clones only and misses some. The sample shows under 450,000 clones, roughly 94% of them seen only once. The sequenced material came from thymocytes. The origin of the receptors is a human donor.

The CDR3 is CASSGMGTQYF. The DNA for the CDR3 is TGTGCCAGCAGTGGGATGGGGACGCAGTATTTT. This chain links TRBV27 with TRBJ2-3, with no clear D. Germline V gene lookup returns CDR1 MNHEY and CDR2 SMNVEV (reference sequence). The CDR3 loop spans 11 amino acids. Trimming removed 5 bases from V and 9 bases from J, with 9 bases in between.

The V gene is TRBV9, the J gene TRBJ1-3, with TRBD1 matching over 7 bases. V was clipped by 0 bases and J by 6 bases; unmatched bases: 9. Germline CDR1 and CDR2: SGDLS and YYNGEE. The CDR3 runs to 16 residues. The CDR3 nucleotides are TGTGCCAGCAGCGTAGGTGGGGACAGCCTACCAAACACCATATATTTT. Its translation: CASSVGGDSLPNTIYF.

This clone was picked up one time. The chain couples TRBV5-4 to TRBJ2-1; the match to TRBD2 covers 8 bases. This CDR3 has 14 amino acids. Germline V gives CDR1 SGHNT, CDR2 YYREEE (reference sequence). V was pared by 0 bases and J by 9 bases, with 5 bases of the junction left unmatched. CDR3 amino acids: CASSLVGRGIEQFF. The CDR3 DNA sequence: TGTGCCAGCAGCTTGGTCGGGAGGGGGATTGAGCAGTTCTTC.

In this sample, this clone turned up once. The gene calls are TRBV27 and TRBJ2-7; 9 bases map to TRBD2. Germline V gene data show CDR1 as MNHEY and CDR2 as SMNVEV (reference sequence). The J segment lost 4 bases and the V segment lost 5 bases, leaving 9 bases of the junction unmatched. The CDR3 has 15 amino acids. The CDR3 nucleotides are TGTGCCAGCAGTCCCATAGCGGGAGTAGGATACGAGCAGTACTTC. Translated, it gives CASSPIAGVGYEQYF.

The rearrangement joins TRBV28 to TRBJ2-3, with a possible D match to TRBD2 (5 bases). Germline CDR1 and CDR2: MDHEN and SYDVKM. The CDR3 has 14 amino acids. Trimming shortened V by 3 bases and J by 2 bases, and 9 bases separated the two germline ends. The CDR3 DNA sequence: TGTGCCAGCAGTTTCGAGGGTAACACAGATACGCAGTATTTT. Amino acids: CASSFEGNTDTQYF.

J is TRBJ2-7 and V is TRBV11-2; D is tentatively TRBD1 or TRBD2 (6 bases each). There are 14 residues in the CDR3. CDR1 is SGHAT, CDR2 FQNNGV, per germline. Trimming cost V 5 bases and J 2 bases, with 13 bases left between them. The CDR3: CASSQGGTTYEQYF. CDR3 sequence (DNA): TGTGCCAGCAGCCAAGGGGGGACCACCTACGAGCAGTACTTC.

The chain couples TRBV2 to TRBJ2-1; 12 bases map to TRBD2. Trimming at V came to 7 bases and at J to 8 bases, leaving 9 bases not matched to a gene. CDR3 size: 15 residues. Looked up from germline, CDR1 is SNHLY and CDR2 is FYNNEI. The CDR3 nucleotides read TGTGCCAGCAAATCGACTAGCGGGAGACCAGATGAGCAGTTCTTC. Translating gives CASKSTSGRPDEQFF.

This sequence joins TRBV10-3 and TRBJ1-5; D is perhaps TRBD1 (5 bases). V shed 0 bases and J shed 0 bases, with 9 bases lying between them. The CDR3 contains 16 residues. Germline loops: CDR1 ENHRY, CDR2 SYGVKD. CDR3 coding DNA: TGTGCCATCAGTGAGTCGGGGACGGATAGCAATCAGCCCCAGCATTTT. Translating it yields CAISESGTDSNQPQHF.

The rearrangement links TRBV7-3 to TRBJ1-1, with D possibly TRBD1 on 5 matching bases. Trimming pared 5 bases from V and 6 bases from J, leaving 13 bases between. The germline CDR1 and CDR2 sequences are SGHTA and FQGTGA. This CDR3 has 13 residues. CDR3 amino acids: CASSPRGAAEAFF. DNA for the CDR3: TGTGCCAGCAGCCCTCGTGGGGCAGCTGAAGCTTTCTTT.

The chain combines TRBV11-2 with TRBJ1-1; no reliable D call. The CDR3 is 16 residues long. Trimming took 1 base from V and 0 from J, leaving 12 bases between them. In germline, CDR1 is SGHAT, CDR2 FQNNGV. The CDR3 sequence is CASSLVESQLNTEAFF. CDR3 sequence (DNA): TGTGCCAGCAGCTTAGTAGAGAGCCAGCTGAACACTGAAGCTTTCTTT.

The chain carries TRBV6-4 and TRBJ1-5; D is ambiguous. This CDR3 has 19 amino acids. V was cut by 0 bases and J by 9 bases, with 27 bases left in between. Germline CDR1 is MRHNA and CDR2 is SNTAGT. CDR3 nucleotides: TGTGCCAGCAGTGACTCGCCTCCCGGCGACAAATCGGCGTTTCCGCCCCAGCATTTT. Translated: CASSDSPPGDKSAFPPQHF.

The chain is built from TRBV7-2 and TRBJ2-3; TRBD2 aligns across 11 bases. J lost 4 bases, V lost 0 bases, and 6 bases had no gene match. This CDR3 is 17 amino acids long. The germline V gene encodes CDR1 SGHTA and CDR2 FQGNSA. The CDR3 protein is CASSLAWLAGGADTQYF. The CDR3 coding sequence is TGTGCCAGCAGCTTAGCGTGGCTAGCGGGAGGTGCAGATACGCAGTATTTT.

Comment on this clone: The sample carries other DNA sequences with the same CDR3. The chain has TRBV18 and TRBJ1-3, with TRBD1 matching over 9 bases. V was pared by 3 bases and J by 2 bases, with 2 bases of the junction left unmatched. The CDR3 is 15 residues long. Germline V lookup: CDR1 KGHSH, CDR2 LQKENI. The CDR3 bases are TGTGCCAGCTCACCGGGACAGGGCCCTGGAAACACCATATATTTT. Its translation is CASSPGQGPGNTIYF.

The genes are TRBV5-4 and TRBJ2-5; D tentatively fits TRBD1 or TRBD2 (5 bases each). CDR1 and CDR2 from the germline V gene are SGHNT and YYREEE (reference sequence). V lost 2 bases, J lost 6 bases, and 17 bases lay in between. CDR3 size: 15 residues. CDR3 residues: CASSFGTPGVKTQYF. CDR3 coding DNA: TGTGCCAGCAGCTTTGGGACCCCCGGGGTAAAGACCCAGTACTTC.

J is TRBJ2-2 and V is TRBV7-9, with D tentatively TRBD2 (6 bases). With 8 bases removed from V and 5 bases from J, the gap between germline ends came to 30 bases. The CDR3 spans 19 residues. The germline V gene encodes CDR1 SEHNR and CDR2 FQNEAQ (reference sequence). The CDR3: CASEDMVWARDIGTGELFF. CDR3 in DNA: TGTGCCAGCGAGGATATGGTGTGGGCGCGGGATATAGGTACCGGGGAGCTGTTTTTT.

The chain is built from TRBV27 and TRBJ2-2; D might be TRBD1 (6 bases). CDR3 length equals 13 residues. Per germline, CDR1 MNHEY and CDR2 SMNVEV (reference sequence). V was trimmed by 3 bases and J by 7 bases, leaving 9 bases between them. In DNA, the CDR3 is TGTGCCAGCAGTTTGGGGGCAGGCGGGGAGCTGTTTTTT. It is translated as CASSLGAGGELFF.

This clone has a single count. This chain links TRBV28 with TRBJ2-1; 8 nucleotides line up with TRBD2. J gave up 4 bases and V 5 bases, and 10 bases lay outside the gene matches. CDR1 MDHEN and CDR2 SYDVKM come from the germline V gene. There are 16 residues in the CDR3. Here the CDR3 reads CASSPPREGRYNEQFF. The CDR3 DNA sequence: TGTGCCAGCAGTCCACCCCGGGAGGGTAGGTACAATGAGCAGTTCTTC.

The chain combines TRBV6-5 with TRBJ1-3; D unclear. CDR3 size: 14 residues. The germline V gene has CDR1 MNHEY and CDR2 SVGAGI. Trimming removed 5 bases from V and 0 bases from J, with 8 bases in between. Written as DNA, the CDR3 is TGTGCCAGCAGTCACGGGAGCTCTGGAAACACCATATATTTT. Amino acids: CASSHGSSGNTIYF.

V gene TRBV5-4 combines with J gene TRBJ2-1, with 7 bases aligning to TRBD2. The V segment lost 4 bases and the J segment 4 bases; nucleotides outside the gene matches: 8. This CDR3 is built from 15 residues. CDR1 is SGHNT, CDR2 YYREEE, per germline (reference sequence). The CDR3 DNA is TGTGCCAGCAGCGTTTTGGGGAGGGGTTACAATGAGCAGTTCTTC. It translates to CASSVLGRGYNEQFF.

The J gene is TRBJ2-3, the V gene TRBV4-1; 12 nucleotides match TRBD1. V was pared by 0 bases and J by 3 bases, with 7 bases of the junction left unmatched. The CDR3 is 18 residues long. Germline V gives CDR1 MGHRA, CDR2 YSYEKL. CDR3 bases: TGCGCCAGCAGCCAAGATTGTACGGGACAGGGGGCAACAGATACGCAGTATTTT. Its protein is CASSQDCTGQGATDTQYF.